Listed below are T cell receptor beta chains from one sample, sequenced in a study of T cell responses to AZD1222 COVID-19 vaccine. Produced via immunoSEQ multiplex PCR; TCRdb's table is partial and in-frame only. This sample has around 170,000 clones, with 90% found just once. Here the sequenced sample was peripheral blood, taken on day 0 of AZD1222 vaccination. Every receptor here comes from an adult in good health. Both conserved end residues are part of each CDR3. The order of the fields is clone size, J gene, V gene, D gene, CDR3 DNA, CDR3 protein. The D gene is left open where the match is weak. Part of the rows lack a size; the others show once, few, many or a class for expanded clones.

size: .
J: TRBJ1-2
V: TRBV6-5
D: .
DNA: TGTGCCAGCAGTTACTCGATTGTCGGCTATGGCTACACCTTC
CDR3: CASSYSIVGYGYTF

size: .
J: TRBJ1-4
V: TRBV27
D: .
DNA: TGTGCCAGCAGTTCAGTGGGTGAAAAACTGTTTTTT
CDR3: CASSSVGEKLFF

size: .
J: TRBJ1-3
V: TRBV3-1/TRBV3-2
D: .
DNA: TGTGCCAGCAGCCTACATTCGGGACGGGGAACCGAGGCCTCTGGAAACACCATATATTTT
CDR3: CASSLHSGRGTEASGNTIYF

size: .
J: TRBJ1-2
V: TRBV2
D: TRBD1
DNA: TGTGCCAGCCGGGACCCGGACAGGGGTCCCTATGGCTACACCTTC
CDR3: CASRDPDRGPYGYTF

size: .
J: TRBJ1-5
V: TRBV5-1
D: TRBD1
DNA: TGCGCCAGCAGCTTGGCCGGGACAGACAATCAGCCCCAGCATTTT
CDR3: CASSLAGTDNQPQHF

size: .
J: TRBJ2-7
V: TRBV11-1
D: .
DNA: TGTGCCAGCAGCTTTAATACCCACTACGAGCAGTACTTC
CDR3: CASSFNTHYEQYF

size: .
J: TRBJ2-3
V: TRBV6-1
D: .
DNA: TGTGCCAGCAGTGAATTACAAGGGTTGGGCACAGATACGCAGTATTTT
CDR3: CASSELQGLGTDTQYF

size: few
J: TRBJ2-1
V: TRBV14
D: .
DNA: TGTGCCAGCAGCCAAACCAGAAATGAGCAGTTCTTC
CDR3: CASSQTRNEQFF

size: .
J: TRBJ1-1
V: TRBV4-3
D: .
DNA: TGCGCCAGCAGCTACAGGGTCGAGACTGAAGCTTTCTTT
CDR3: CASSYRVETEAFF

size: .
J: TRBJ1-1
V: TRBV6-4
D: .
DNA: TGTGCCAGCAGTGTTAGCCGGAACACTGAAGCTTTCTTT
CDR3: CASSVSRNTEAFF

size: .
J: TRBJ1-5
V: TRBV19
D: .
DNA: TGTGCCAGTAGTAAATCAAATCAGCCCCAGCATTTT
CDR3: CASSKSNQPQHF

size: few
J: TRBJ1-3
V: TRBV30
D: .
DNA: TGTGCCTGGAGTATCGTCGATCCCTCTGGAAACACCATATATTTT
CDR3: CAWSIVDPSGNTIYF

size: .
J: TRBJ1-6
V: TRBV11-2
D: .
DNA: TGTGCCAGCAGCTCCCAAAACCATTCACCCCTCCACTTT
CDR3: CASSSQNHSPLHF

size: .
J: TRBJ2-1
V: TRBV7-3
D: TRBD1
DNA: TGTGCCAGCAGCCCCCTACCGGGACAGGGGTCCAATGAGCAGTTCTTC
CDR3: CASSPLPGQGSNEQFF

size: .
J: TRBJ1-3
V: TRBV5-1
D: .
DNA: TGCGCCAGCAGCTTCGGCACCCCTAGCTCTGGAAACACCATATATTTT
CDR3: CASSFGTPSSGNTIYF

size: once
J: TRBJ2-1
V: TRBV7-9
D: TRBD2
DNA: TGTGCCAGCCCCCCTAGCGGGGGCTACAATGAGCAGTTCTTC
CDR3: CASPPSGGYNEQFF